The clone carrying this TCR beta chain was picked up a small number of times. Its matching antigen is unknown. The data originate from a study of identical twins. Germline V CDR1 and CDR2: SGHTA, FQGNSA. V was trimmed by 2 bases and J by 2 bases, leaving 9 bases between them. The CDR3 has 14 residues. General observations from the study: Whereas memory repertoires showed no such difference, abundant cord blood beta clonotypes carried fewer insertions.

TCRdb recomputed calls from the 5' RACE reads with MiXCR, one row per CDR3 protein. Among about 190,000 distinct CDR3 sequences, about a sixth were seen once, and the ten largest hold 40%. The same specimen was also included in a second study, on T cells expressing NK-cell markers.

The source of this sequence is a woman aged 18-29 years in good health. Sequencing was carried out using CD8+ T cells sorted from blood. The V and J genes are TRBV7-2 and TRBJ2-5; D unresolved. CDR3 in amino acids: CASSLRAQQETQYF. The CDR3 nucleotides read TGTGCCAGCAGCTTACGGGCACAACAAGAGACCCAGTACTTC.